One sample yielded the 17 T cell receptor beta chains listed below, sequenced in a study of cytomegalovirus exposure and HLA in healthy donors (dated by TCRdb to the late 2010s). The library was prepared using the immunoSEQ multiplex PCR assay. Imported from immuneACCESS, the table was reduced by TCRdb to in-frame sequences with V and J called. These copies leave out some clones; in studies compared against another copy, an unresolved V gene accounts for under half, and the cause of the remainder is not known. Within this sample are about 330,000 clones, with roughly nine tenths of them counted one time only. The ten most abundant clones make up 1.2% of the sample. Sequenced input: PBMCs. These TCRs come from a woman in her twenties or thirties in good health and CMV-seropositive.

The V call is TRBV5-4, the J call TRBJ2-1; D gene ambiguous. The V gene's germline CDR1 is SGHNT and CDR2 YYREEE (reference sequence). V lost 0 bases, J lost 0 bases, and 7 bases lay in between. The CDR3 consists of 15 residues. This chain's CDR3 is CASSLGLSSYNEQFF. CDR3 bases: TGTGCCAGCAGCTTGGGGTTAAGCTCCTACAATGAGCAGTTCTTC.

The chain links TRBV5-6 to TRBJ2-7; the match to TRBD1 covers 7 bases. This CDR3 region has 14 residues. The V segment lost 1 base and the J segment 6 bases; nucleotides outside the gene matches: 7. Per the germline V gene, CDR1 is SGHDT and CDR2 is YYEEEE. The DNA of the CDR3 is TGTGCCAGCAGCTTGTGGCAGGGGGTGATCGAGCAGTACTTC. This codes for CASSLWQGVIEQYF. The full variable domain, with the rest looked up from reference TRBV5-6 and TRBJ2-7, is DAGVTQSPTHLIKTRGQQVTLRCSPKSGHDTVSWYQQALGQGPQFIFQYYEEEERQRGNFPDRFSGHQFPNYSSELNVNALLLGDSALYLCASSLWQGVIEQYFGPGTRLTVT.

This chain links TRBV7-2 with TRBJ1-5; no firm D call. Germline V CDR1 and CDR2: SGHTA, FQGNSA. CDR3 size: 14 residues. V was trimmed by 1 base and J by 2 bases, leaving 6 bases between them. CDR3 DNA: TGTGCCAGCAGCTTAGATGCAGGCAATCAGCCCCAGCATTTT. Translated, it gives CASSLDAGNQPQHF.

The chain has TRBV14 and TRBJ2-7; 11 bases fit TRBD2. Germline lookup yields CDR1 SGHDN and CDR2 FVKESK. The CDR3 totals 15 residues. V was clipped by 4 bases and J by 2 bases; unmatched bases: 4. This chain's CDR3 is CASSLGTSGPYEQYF. The CDR3 nucleotides are TGTGCCAGCAGCCTAGGGACTAGCGGCCCCTACGAGCAGTACTTC.

A word on this clone: Different DNA sequences within this sample yield the same CDR3. The chain couples TRBV11-3 to TRBJ2-1, with D perhaps matching TRBD2 (6 bases). Trimming shortened V by 0 bases and J by 0 bases, and 12 bases separated the two germline ends. Germline V gene sequence: CDR1 SGHNT, CDR2 YENEEA. The CDR3 has 17 amino acids. In nucleotides, the CDR3 is TGTGCCAGCAGCTTAGATCTTGGCGGGGTCTCCTACAATGAGCAGTTCTTC. Translating gives CASSLDLGGVSYNEQFF.

The CDR3 loop reads CASSQVLSVHEQYF. CDR3 DNA: TGTGCCAGCAGCCAAGTCTTATCGGTCCACGAGCAGTACTTC. The chain carries TRBV14 and TRBJ2-7, with D unclear. Germline CDR1 SGHDN, CDR2 FVKESK. This CDR3 has 14 amino acids. Trimming took off 1 base at V and 5 bases at J, with 12 bases between the two ends. Full variable domain (missing parts from reference TRBV14 and TRBJ2-7): EAGVTQFPSHSVIEKGQTVTLRCDPISGHDNLYWYRRVMGKEIKFLLHFVKESKQDESGMPNNRFLAERTGGTYSTLKVQPAELEDSGVYFCASSQVLSVHEQYFGPGTRLTVT.

This clone came up a few times. The chain carries TRBV5-6 and TRBJ1-2; D gene unclear. The germline CDR1 and CDR2 sequences are SGHDT and YYEEEE. The CDR3 extends over 13 amino acids. The V gene lost 4 bases and the J gene lost 5 bases, with 12 bases spanning the gap. Here the CDR3 DNA reads TGTGCCAGCAGCCCCCGGTCCTCATATGGCTACACCTTC. The encoded protein is CASSPRSSYGYTF.

The chain couples TRBV5-1 to TRBJ2-7; 10 bases align to TRBD2. The CDR3 is made up of 19 amino acids. Germline trimming cut 6 bases from V and 4 bases from J; bases unmatched to any gene: 22. Per germline, CDR1 SGHRS and CDR2 YFSETQ. CDR3 nucleotides: TGCGCCAGCACCCCGGGTCTCAGCGGGAGGGCCCTCGGCCTATACGAGCAGTACTTC. It is translated as CASTPGLSGRALGLYEQYF.

The V and J genes are TRBV5-4 and TRBJ2-7, with D uncertain. The CDR3 extends over 14 amino acids. V shed 1 base and J shed 2 bases, with 10 bases lying between them. Germline CDR1 is SGHNT and CDR2 is YYREEE (reference sequence). Written as DNA, the CDR3 is TGTGCCAGCAGCTTGACCTCGGCCGCCTACGAGCAGTACTTC. Translated: CASSLTSAAYEQYF.

The V gene is TRBV7-6, the J gene TRBJ2-7; D perhaps matches TRBD1 (6 bases). Germline V gene lookup returns CDR1 SGHVS and CDR2 FNYEAQ. Trimming pared 1 base from V and 1 base from J, leaving 20 bases between. The length of the CDR3 is 18 residues. The CDR3 here is CASSLVWQGSSLSYEQYF. Here the CDR3 DNA reads TGTGCCAGCAGCTTAGTCTGGCAGGGGTCGTCCCTTTCCTACGAGCAGTACTTC. Supplemented by reference TRBV7-6 and TRBJ2-7, the full variable domain reads GAGVSQSPRYKVTKRGQDVALRCDPISGHVSLYWYRQALGQGPEFLTYFNYEAQQDKSGLPNDRFSAERPEGSISTLTIQRTEQRDSAMYRCASSLVWQGSSLSYEQYFGPGTRLTVT.

The chain joins TRBV28 to TRBJ2-3, with D tentatively TRBD1 or TRBD2 (5 bases each). Germline V lookup: CDR1 MDHEN, CDR2 SYDVKM. The CDR3 sequence is 15 residues long. The germline V and J ends were trimmed by 3 bases and 0 bases, with 10 bases remaining between them. DNA of the CDR3: TGTGCCAGCAGTTTTCAGGGAGCCAGCACAGATACGCAGTATTTT. Its protein product is CASSFQGASTDTQYF.

This chain links TRBV30 with TRBJ1-6, with unresolved D. Germline CDR1 reads GTSNPN; CDR2 reads SVGIG (reference sequence). The CDR3 contains 14 residues. Trimming took off 0 bases at V and 11 bases at J, with 14 bases between the two ends. CDR3 sequence (DNA): TGTGCCTGGAGTGTAGTGGTCCAGGCACCACCCCTCCACTTT. It is translated as CAWSVVVQAPPLHF.

This CDR3 reads CSASSYNEQFF. CDR3 in DNA: TGCAGTGCCTCAAGTTACAATGAGCAGTTCTTC. The rearrangement links TRBV20-1 to TRBJ2-1; no definite D call. This CDR3 comprises 11 residues. Germline CDR1 and CDR2: DFQATT and SNEGSKA (reference sequence). Trimming shortened V by 6 bases and J by 4 bases, and 7 bases separated the two germline ends.

The chain uses TRBV30 and TRBJ1-1, with D hard to call. Per the germline V gene, CDR1 is GTSNPN and CDR2 is SVGIG (reference sequence). V was shortened by 4 bases and J by 0 bases, with 6 bases between the two germline ends. The CDR3 is 12 amino acids. This chain's CDR3 is CAWIRLNTEAFF. The CDR3 coding sequence is TGTGCCTGGATCAGGCTGAACACTGAAGCTTTCTTT.

This clone was seen just once. Distinct nucleotide sequences in the sample also encode this CDR3. V is TRBV30 and J is TRBJ1-5; 8 bases are shared with TRBD1. This CDR3 comprises 14 residues. CDR1 is GTSNPN and CDR2 is SVGIG in the germline V gene (reference sequence). Losses at the gene ends were 0 bases for V and 2 bases for J; bases not matched to a gene: 0. This CDR3 is CAWSVQGGNQPQHF. The DNA for the CDR3 is TGTGCCTGGAGTGTACAGGGGGGCAATCAGCCCCAGCATTTT.

The rearrangement uses TRBV4-1 and TRBJ1-1; D not certain. Germline V lookup: CDR1 MGHRA, CDR2 YSYEKL. This CDR3 region has 14 residues. V lost 4 bases and J lost 1, with 10 bases in between. The chain's CDR3 is CASSPVKGNTEAFF. For the CDR3, the DNA is TGCGCCAGCAGCCCCGTGAAGGGGAACACTGAAGCTTTCTTT.

The V gene is TRBV4-3, the J gene TRBJ1-6; 7 bases are shared with TRBD1. CDR3 length: 18 residues. The V gene end was trimmed by 3 bases and the J gene end by 0 bases; junction bases not matched to a gene: 8. The germline V gene has CDR1 LGHNA and CDR2 YSLEER. The CDR3 DNA is TGCGCCAGCAGCCACCCCCAGGGGGACAGCTCCTATAATTCACCCCTCCACTTT. Residues: CASSHPQGDSSYNSPLHF.